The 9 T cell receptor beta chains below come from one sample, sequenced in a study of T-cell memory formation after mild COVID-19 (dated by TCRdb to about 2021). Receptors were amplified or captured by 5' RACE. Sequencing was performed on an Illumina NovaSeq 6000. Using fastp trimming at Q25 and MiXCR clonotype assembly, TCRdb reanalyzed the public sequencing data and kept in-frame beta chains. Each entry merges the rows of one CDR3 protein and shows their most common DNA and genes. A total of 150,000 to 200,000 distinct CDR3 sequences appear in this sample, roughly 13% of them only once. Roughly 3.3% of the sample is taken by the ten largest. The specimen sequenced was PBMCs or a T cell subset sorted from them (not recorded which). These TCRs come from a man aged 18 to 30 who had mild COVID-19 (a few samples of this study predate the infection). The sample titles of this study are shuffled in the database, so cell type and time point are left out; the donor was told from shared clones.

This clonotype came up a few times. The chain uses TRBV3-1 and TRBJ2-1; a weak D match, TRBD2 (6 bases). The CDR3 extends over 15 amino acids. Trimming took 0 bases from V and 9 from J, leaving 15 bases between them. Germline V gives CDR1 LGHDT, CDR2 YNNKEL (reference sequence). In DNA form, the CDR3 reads TGTGCCAGCAGCCAAGATCTAGCCCTGGGGGGTGAGCAGTTCTTC. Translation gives CASSQDLALGGEQFF.

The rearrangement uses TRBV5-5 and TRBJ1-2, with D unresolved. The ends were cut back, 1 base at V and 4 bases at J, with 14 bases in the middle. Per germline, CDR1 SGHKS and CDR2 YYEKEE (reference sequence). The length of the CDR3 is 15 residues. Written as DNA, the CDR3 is TGTGCCAGCAGCTTGCCTCTAAAACGAGGCTATGGCTACACCTTC. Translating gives CASSLPLKRGYGYTF.

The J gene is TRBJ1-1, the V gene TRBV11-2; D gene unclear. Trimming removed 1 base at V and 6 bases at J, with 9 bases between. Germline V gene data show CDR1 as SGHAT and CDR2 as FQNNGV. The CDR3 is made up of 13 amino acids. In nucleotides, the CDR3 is TGTGCCAGCAGCTTAGGGTGGGCAGCTGAAGCTTTCTTT. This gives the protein CASSLGWAAEAFF.

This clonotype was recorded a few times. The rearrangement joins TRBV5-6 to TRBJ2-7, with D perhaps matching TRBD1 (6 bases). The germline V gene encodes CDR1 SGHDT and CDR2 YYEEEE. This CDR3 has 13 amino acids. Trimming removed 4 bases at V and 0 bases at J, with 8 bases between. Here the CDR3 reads CASSRTDSYEQYV. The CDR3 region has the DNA TGTGCCAGCAGCCGGACAGACTCCTACGAGCAGTACGTC.

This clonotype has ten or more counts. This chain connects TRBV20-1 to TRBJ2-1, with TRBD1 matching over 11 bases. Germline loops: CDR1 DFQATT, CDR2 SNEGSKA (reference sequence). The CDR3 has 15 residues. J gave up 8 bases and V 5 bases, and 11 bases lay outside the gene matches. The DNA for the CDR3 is TGCAGTGCTCCTAAAGCGGACAGGGGGCGAGATGAGCAGTTCTTC. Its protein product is CSAPKADRGRDEQFF.

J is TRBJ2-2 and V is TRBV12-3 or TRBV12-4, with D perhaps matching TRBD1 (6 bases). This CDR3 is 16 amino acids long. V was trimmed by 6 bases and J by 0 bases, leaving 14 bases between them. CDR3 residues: CASRGALGPNTGELFF. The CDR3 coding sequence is TGTGCCAGCAGGGGGGCCCTGGGACCGAACACCGGGGAGCTGTTTTTT.

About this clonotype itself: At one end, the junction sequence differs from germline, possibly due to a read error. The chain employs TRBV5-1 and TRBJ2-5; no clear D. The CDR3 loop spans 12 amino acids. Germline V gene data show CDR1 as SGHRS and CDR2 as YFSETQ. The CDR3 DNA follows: TGTGCCAGCAGTCTCCTGGGGGAGACCCAGTACTTC. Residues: CASSLLGETQYF.

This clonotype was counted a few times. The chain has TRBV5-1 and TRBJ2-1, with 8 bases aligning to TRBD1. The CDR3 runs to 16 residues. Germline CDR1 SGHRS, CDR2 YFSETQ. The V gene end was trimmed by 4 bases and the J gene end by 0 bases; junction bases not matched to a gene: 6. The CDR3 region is CASSKGTGGSYNEQFF. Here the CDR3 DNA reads TGCGCCAGCAGCAAGGGCACAGGGGGCTCCTACAATGAGCAGTTCTTC.

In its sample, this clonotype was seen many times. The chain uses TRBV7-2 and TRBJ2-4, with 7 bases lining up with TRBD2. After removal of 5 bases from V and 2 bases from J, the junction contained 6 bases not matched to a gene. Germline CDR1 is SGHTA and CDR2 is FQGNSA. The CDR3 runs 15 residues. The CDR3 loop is CASSRTSLTKNIQYF. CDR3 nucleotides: TGTGCCAGCAGCCGGACTAGTCTAACCAAAAACATTCAGTACTTC.